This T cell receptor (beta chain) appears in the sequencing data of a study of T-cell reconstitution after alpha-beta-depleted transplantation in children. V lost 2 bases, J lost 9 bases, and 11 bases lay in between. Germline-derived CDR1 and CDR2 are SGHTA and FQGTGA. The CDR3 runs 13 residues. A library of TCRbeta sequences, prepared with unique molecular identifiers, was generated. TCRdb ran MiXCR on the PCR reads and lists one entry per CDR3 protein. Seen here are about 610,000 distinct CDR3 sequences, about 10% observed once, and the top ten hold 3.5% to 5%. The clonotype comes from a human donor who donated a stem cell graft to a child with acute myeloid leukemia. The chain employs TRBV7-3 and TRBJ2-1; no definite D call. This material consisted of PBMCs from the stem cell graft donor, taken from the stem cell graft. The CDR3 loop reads CASSLESDGEQFF. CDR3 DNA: TGTGCCAGCAGCTTAGAGTCAGATGGTGAGCAGTTCTTC.